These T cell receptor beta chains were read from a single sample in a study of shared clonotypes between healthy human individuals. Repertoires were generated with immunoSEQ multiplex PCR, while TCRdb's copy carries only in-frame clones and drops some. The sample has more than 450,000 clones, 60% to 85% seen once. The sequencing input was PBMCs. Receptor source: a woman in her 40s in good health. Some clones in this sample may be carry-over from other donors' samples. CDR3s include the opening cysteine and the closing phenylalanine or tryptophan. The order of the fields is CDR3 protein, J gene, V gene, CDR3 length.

cdr3_aa: CASRKTDTQYF
j_call: TRBJ2-3
v_call: TRBV6-5
cdr3_length: 11

cdr3_aa: CASSTTGTGGFLAFF
j_call: TRBJ1-1
v_call: TRBV28
cdr3_length: 15

cdr3_aa: CASSPPGFLNTEAFF
j_call: TRBJ1-1
v_call: TRBV4-2
cdr3_length: 15

cdr3_aa: CASKGLSGGSNSPLHF
j_call: TRBJ1-6
v_call: TRBV27
cdr3_length: 16

cdr3_aa: CASRDRGVANEKLFF
j_call: TRBJ1-4
v_call: TRBV2
cdr3_length: 15

cdr3_aa: CAISDPLTGYEQYF
j_call: TRBJ2-7
v_call: TRBV10-3
cdr3_length: 14

cdr3_aa: CASSFRGRDRPQYF
j_call: TRBJ2-3
v_call: TRBV7-9
cdr3_length: 14

cdr3_aa: CASSFASYNEQFF
j_call: TRBJ2-1
v_call: TRBV28
cdr3_length: 13

cdr3_aa: CASSLPGEKLFF
j_call: TRBJ1-4
v_call: TRBV27
cdr3_length: 12

cdr3_aa: CASSDPRLAGVGQYF
j_call: TRBJ2-7
v_call: TRBV2
cdr3_length: 15

cdr3_aa: CASFVNTGELFF
j_call: TRBJ2-2
v_call: TRBV30
cdr3_length: 12

cdr3_aa: CASSLTGQGNEKLFF
j_call: TRBJ1-4
v_call: TRBV7-8
cdr3_length: 15

cdr3_aa: CASSYETMAYEQYF
j_call: TRBJ2-7
v_call: TRBV6-6
cdr3_length: 14

cdr3_aa: CASSLEGLSYGYTF
j_call: TRBJ1-2
v_call: TRBV5-1
cdr3_length: 14

cdr3_aa: CASSRDIAKETQYF
j_call: TRBJ2-5
v_call: TRBV4-3
cdr3_length: 14

cdr3_aa: CASSLGETSGEGGELFF
j_call: TRBJ2-2
v_call: TRBV4-2
cdr3_length: 17

cdr3_aa: CASSTFVRRRLEKLFF
j_call: TRBJ1-4
v_call: TRBV27
cdr3_length: 16

cdr3_aa: CASSLASTFRDRPRGEQFF
j_call: TRBJ2-1
v_call: TRBV27
cdr3_length: 19

cdr3_aa: CASSEVVDTIYF
j_call: TRBJ1-3
v_call: TRBV2
cdr3_length: 12

cdr3_aa: CASSWAGAREKLFF
j_call: TRBJ1-4
v_call: TRBV6-6
cdr3_length: 14

cdr3_aa: CASSTAGYNEQFF
j_call: TRBJ2-1
v_call: TRBV11-1
cdr3_length: 13

cdr3_aa: CASNPQGTGTEAFF
j_call: TRBJ1-1
v_call: TRBV19
cdr3_length: 14

cdr3_aa: CASSGGLPTDTQYF
j_call: TRBJ2-3
v_call: TRBV2
cdr3_length: 14